What follows are 32 T cell receptor beta chains derived from one specimen sequenced in a study of Graves' ophthalmopathy and Graves' hyperthyroidism. Amplification of the TCR beta CDR3 regions used RNA transcripts (as template). The library came from an HTBI-primed first-round RT-PCR and a second-round multiplex PCR. TCRdb used MiXCR to reprocess the multiplex PCR reads, holding one entry per CDR3 protein. The sample lists hundreds of thousands of distinct CDR3 sequences; 22% were seen once. The specimen sequenced was peripheral blood. The receptor source for this set is a woman aged 18-35 years with stable Graves' hyperthyroidism. Some clones in this sample may be carry-over from other donors' samples.

This chain uses TRBV6-5 with TRBJ2-7; 7 nucleotides line up with TRBD1. Germline CDR1 MNHEY, CDR2 SVGAGI. Germline trimming cut 7 bases from V and 4 bases from J; bases unmatched to any gene: 10. This CDR3 has 14 residues. CDR3 protein: CASTYPGQNYEQYF. The CDR3 DNA reads TGTGCCAGCACTTATCCGGGACAGAATTACGAGCAGTACTTC.

This clonotype was counted at least ten times. The chain couples TRBV18 to TRBJ2-5; TRBD2 agrees at 8 bases. Trimming took 4 bases from V and 4 from J; bases not matched to a gene: 5. Germline V gene lookup returns CDR1 KGHSH and CDR2 LQKENI. The CDR3 loop spans 14 amino acids. The CDR3 here is CASSRGSGGETQYF. CDR3 sequence (DNA): TGTGCCAGCTCACGCGGCAGCGGGGGAGAGACCCAGTACTTC.

This clonotype was counted at least ten times. This chain uses TRBV28 with TRBJ1-6; D ambiguous. The CDR3 is made up of 16 amino acids. Deletions cut 5 bases from V and 0 bases from J, with 11 bases between. The germline V gene encodes CDR1 MDHEN and CDR2 SYDVKM. CDR3 nucleotides: TGTGCCAGCAGTACGGACGGGAGCTCCTATAATTCACCCCTCCACTTT. It specifies CASSTDGSSYNSPLHF.

The chain is built from TRBV7-9 and TRBJ2-7; 7 positions match TRBD1. J gave up 6 bases and V 5 bases, and 7 bases lay outside the gene matches. This CDR3 region has 13 residues. Germline-derived CDR1 and CDR2 are SEHNR and FQNEAQ (reference sequence). CDR3 sequence (DNA): TGTGCCAGCAGCGATGACAGGGCCTCCGAGCAGTACTTC. It codes for CASSDDRASEQYF.

The sample holds many counts of this clonotype. The chain carries TRBV2 and TRBJ1-2; D remains ambiguous. The germline V gene encodes CDR1 SNHLY and CDR2 FYNNEI. The CDR3 runs 14 residues. V lost 6 bases to trimming and J lost 2 bases, with 13 bases between them. Written as DNA, the CDR3 is TGTGCCAGCAGCCGCGGGAAGCAGAACTATGGCTACACCTTC. This translates into CASSRGKQNYGYTF.

The chain is built from TRBV3-1 and TRBJ1-2; D gene ambiguous. The germline V gene encodes CDR1 LGHDT and CDR2 YNNKEL (reference sequence). The CDR3 has 16 residues. V lost 0 bases to trimming and J lost 4 bases, with 15 bases between them. The CDR3, as DNA: TGTGCCAGCAGCCAAGACGGGGTAGGAGGGTTCTATGGCTACACCTTC. Amino acid sequence: CASSQDGVGGFYGYTF. The full variable domain, its missing parts supplied by reference TRBV3-1 and TRBJ1-2, is DTAVSQTPKYLVTQMGNDKSIKCEQNLGHDTMYWYKQDSKKFLKIMFSYNNKELIINETVPNRFSPKSPDKAHLNLHINSLELGDSAVYFCASSQDGVGGFYGYTFGSGTRLTVV.

This clonotype has a count of ten or more. This chain joins TRBV4-1 and TRBJ2-5; D is unclear. CDR3 length: 12 residues. The germline V and J ends were trimmed by 1 base and 6 bases, with 6 bases remaining between them. The germline CDR1 and CDR2 sequences are MGHRA and YSYEKL. CDR3 DNA sequence: TGCGCCAGCAGCCAAGTTGGGCAGACCCAGTACTTC. Its protein product is CASSQVGQTQYF.

This clonotype has at least ten counts. The chain joins TRBV19 to TRBJ2-6; no definite D call. Trimming stripped 5 bases from V and 0 bases from J, with 8 bases between. Germline CDR1 is LNHDA and CDR2 is SQIVND (reference sequence). The CDR3 consists of 15 residues. DNA for the CDR3: TGTGCCAGTAGTTTTAGCAACTCTGGGGCCAACGTCCTGACTTTC. Its protein product is CASSFSNSGANVLTF.

This clonotype has at least ten counts. The rearrangement joins TRBV10-3 to TRBJ2-7; 9 bases are a match to TRBD1. V lost 11 bases, J lost 0 bases, and 5 bases stayed unmatched. This CDR3 spans 13 amino acids. Looked up from germline, CDR1 is ENHRY and CDR2 is SYGVKD. CDR3 loop: CAAEGQGSYEQYF. In DNA form, the CDR3 reads TGTGCCGCCGAGGGACAGGGCTCCTACGAGCAGTACTTC.

This clonotype was picked up many times. This chain joins TRBV6-1 and TRBJ2-5; 7 bases map to TRBD1. Germline V gene data show CDR1 as MNHNS and CDR2 as SASEGT. The CDR3 runs to 13 residues. V gave up 1 base and J gave up 5 bases; unmatched junction bases: 1. The CDR3 here is CASSEEGGETQYF. The CDR3 nucleotides are TGTGCCAGCAGTGAAGAAGGGGGCGAGACCCAGTACTTC.

This clonotype has ten or more counts. The chain has TRBV20-1 and TRBJ1-2; D gene ambiguous. CDR1 and CDR2 from the germline V gene are DFQATT and SNEGSKA (reference sequence). This CDR3 contains 12 residues. Deletions cut 5 bases from V and 5 bases from J, with 12 bases between. DNA for the CDR3: TGCAGTGCTCGAAACGCGGGGTATGGCTACACCTTC. Translating it yields CSARNAGYGYTF.

The V and J genes are TRBV7-3 and TRBJ1-1; a weak D match, TRBD1 (6 bases). The CDR3 sequence is 16 residues long. The V gene lost 4 bases and the J gene lost 4 bases, with 19 bases spanning the gap. Germline V gene data show CDR1 as SGHTA and CDR2 as FQGTGA. CDR3: CASSCPKGVVGTEAFF. CDR3 DNA: TGTGCCAGCAGCTGCCCGAAGGGGGTCGTAGGCACTGAAGCTTTCTTT.

This clonotype appeared a single time. The V and J genes are TRBV6-1 and TRBJ1-2, with TRBD1 identical over 10 bases. J lost 7 bases, V lost 4 bases, and 6 bases had no gene match. Germline V gives CDR1 MNHNS, CDR2 SASEGT. This CDR3 is built from 14 residues. For the CDR3, the DNA is TGTGCCAGCAGTGGCCGGGACAGGGGCTTTGGCTACACCTTC. It yields the protein CASSGRDRGFGYTF.

This clonotype was found many times. The rearrangement links TRBV28 to TRBJ1-3, with 10 bases matching TRBD1. The germline V gene has CDR1 MDHEN and CDR2 SYDVKM. The CDR3 consists of 15 residues. V shed 4 bases and J 4 bases; nucleotides not matched to a gene: 4. The CDR3 reads CASSSLTGGGNTIYF. The CDR3 DNA reads TGTGCCAGCAGTTCGCTGACAGGGGGCGGAAACACCATATATTTT.

Note on this clonotype: The junction differs from germline at one of its ends, possibly a read error. J is TRBJ2-4 and V is TRBV4-1; 12 bases fit TRBD1. CDR3 size: 17 residues. Germline loops: CDR1 MGHRA, CDR2 YSYEKL. DNA of the CDR3: TGCGCCAGCAGCCAAGATGGGACAGGGGGCGGCAAAAACATTAAGTACTTC. Its protein is CASSQDGTGGGKNIKYF.

This clonotype was seen ten or more times. The chain has TRBV2 and TRBJ1-2; D is uncertain. This CDR3 has 14 residues. Looked up from germline, CDR1 is SNHLY and CDR2 is FYNNEI. V lost 2 bases, J lost 5 bases, and 12 bases lay in between. CDR3 protein: CASSETLGLYGYTF. Written as DNA, the CDR3 is TGTGCCAGCAGTGAAACCCTAGGGTTGTATGGCTACACCTTC. Supplemented by reference TRBV2 and TRBJ1-2, the full variable domain reads EPEVTQTPSHQVTQMGQEVILRCVPISNHLYFYWYRQILGQKVEFLVSFYNNEISEKSEIFDDQFSVERPDGSNFTLKIRSTKLEDSAMYFCASSETLGLYGYTFGSGTRLTVV.

This clonotype was observed a handful of times. The chain is built from TRBV13 and TRBJ1-5; 8 bases are shared with TRBD1. J was trimmed by 7 bases and V by 4 bases; bases with no gene match: 9. CDR3 length equals 15 residues. In germline, CDR1 is PRHDT, CDR2 FYEKMQ (reference sequence). CDR3 nucleotide sequence: TGTGCCAGCAGCTACGGACAGGGTCCGGGGCAGCCCCAGCATTTT. As protein: CASSYGQGPGQPQHF.

This clonotype was counted at least ten times. The chain combines TRBV12-3 or TRBV12-4 with TRBJ1-5; tentative D call: TRBD1 (6 bases). The CDR3 contains 13 residues. V was clipped by 7 bases and J by 3 bases, with 10 bases between them. The CDR3 DNA reads as TGTGCCAGCACCAGACAGGCCAATCAGCCCCAGCATTTT. Its translation: CASTRQANQPQHF.

This clonotype showed up just a few times. DNA for the CDR3: TGTGCCAGCAGCCAGGTGGGCAGGATGAACACTGAAGCTTTCTTT. As protein: CASSQVGRMNTEAFF. The chain carries TRBV12-3 or TRBV12-4 and TRBJ1-1; D remains ambiguous. Trimming shortened V by 6 bases and J by 0 bases, and 14 bases separated the two germline ends. The CDR3 runs to 15 residues.

This chain connects TRBV18 to TRBJ1-2; D unresolved. The CDR3 runs 14 residues. CDR1 is KGHSH and CDR2 is LQKENI in the germline V gene. V gave up 1 base and J gave up 6 bases, with 12 bases separating them. DNA for the CDR3: TGTGCCAGCTCACCACGGGAAGTAGGGAATGGCTACACCTTC. This gives the protein CASSPREVGNGYTF.

This clonotype was seen a handful of times. The chain employs TRBV27 and TRBJ2-5; D gene uncertain. This CDR3 comprises 14 residues. V lost 8 bases, J lost 3 bases, and 16 bases lay in between. Germline loops: CDR1 MNHEY, CDR2 SMNVEV (reference sequence). This CDR3 reads CASRPRTGKETQYF. The CDR3 DNA sequence: TGTGCCAGCCGACCTCGCACCGGAAAAGAGACCCAGTACTTC.

The table lists this clonotype with many counts. The chain is built from TRBV2 and TRBJ2-3; D ambiguous. There are 13 residues in the CDR3. V lost 1 base and J 2 bases, leaving 4 bases between the germline ends. The germline V gene encodes CDR1 SNHLY and CDR2 FYNNEI. The CDR3 coding sequence is TGTGCCAGCAGTGAAGACTACACAGATACGCAGTATTTT. Its translation is CASSEDYTDTQYF. Looking up the rest from reference TRBV2 and TRBJ2-3 gives the full variable domain: EPEVTQTPSHQVTQMGQEVILRCVPISNHLYFYWYRQILGQKVEFLVSFYNNEISEKSEIFDDQFSVERPDGSNFTLKIRSTKLEDSAMYFCASSEDYTDTQYFGPGTRLTVL.

This clonotype has a single count. This may be a read error: a much more frequent sequence differs by one nucleotide. DNA of the CDR3: TGTGCCAGCGGCCGCAACGTCAATCAGCCCCAGCATTTT. It codes for CASGRNVNQPQHF. The chain links TRBV6-1 to TRBJ1-5; D uncertain. V dropped 8 bases and J dropped 3 bases, with 11 bases sitting between them. This CDR3 comprises 13 residues. Looked up from germline, CDR1 is MNHNS and CDR2 is SASEGT.

This clonotype was recorded at least ten times. The genes are TRBV6-5 and TRBJ1-1; the D gene is possibly TRBD1 (5 bases). Germline V gives CDR1 MNHEY, CDR2 SVGAGI. CDR3 length equals 15 residues. The ends were cut back, 4 bases at V and 4 bases at J, with 16 bases in the middle. CDR3 in amino acids: CASSSQTGLSTEAFF. The CDR3 DNA is TGTGCCAGCAGTTCCCAGACGGGGCTGAGCACTGAAGCTTTCTTT.

The table lists this clonotype with many counts. The chain employs TRBV11-2 and TRBJ2-5, with D perhaps TRBD1 (5 bases). Trimming took 3 bases from V and 1 from J, leaving 9 bases between them. The CDR3 contains 14 residues. Germline V gene data show CDR1 as SGHAT and CDR2 as FQNNGV. The CDR3 spells CASSFSDTQETQYF. CDR3 DNA sequence: TGTGCCAGCAGCTTTTCGGACACCCAAGAGACCCAGTACTTC. The variable domain in full, with the rest retrieved from reference TRBV11-2 and TRBJ2-5, is EAGVAQSPRYKIIEKRQSVAFWCNPISGHATLYWYQQILGQGPKLLIQFQNNGVVDDSQLPKDRFSAERLKGVDSTLKIQPAKLEDSAVYLCASSFSDTQETQYFGPGTRLLVL.

The chain links TRBV6-4 to TRBJ2-2; D gene ambiguous. Germline V gene sequence: CDR1 MRHNA, CDR2 SNTAGT. The CDR3 extends over 14 amino acids. Trimming removed 3 bases at V and 3 bases at J, with 8 bases between. The CDR3 DNA reads TGTGCCAGCAGTGAGTACAGAGACACCGGGGAGCTGTTTTTT. It codes for CASSEYRDTGELFF.

This clonotype showed up many times. The chain has TRBV6-2 or TRBV6-3 and TRBJ1-5; tentatively, D is TRBD1 (5 bases). The CDR3 is 18 residues long. From germline, CDR1 is MNHEY and CDR2 SVGEGT. Trimming cost V 5 bases and J 3 bases, with 23 bases left between them. CDR3 bases: TGTGCCAGCAGTCCTGACAGCCCGCCTCCCTTTTTCAATCAGCCCCAGCATTTT. It is translated as CASSPDSPPPFFNQPQHF.

The rearrangement uses TRBV9 and TRBJ1-1, with D tentatively TRBD1 (5 bases). The germline CDR1 and CDR2 sequences are SGDLS and YYNGEE. This CDR3 contains 14 residues. Trimming stripped 3 bases from V and 5 bases from J, with 14 bases between. The CDR3 DNA sequence: TGTGCCAGCAGCGCTCCAGGGTGGAAAACTGAAGCTTTCTTT. Translated, it gives CASSAPGWKTEAFF.

The chain carries TRBV19 and TRBJ1-1, with a tentative D call TRBD1 (6 bases). V was cut by 9 bases and J by 6 bases, with 11 bases left in between. Germline values: CDR1 LNHDA, CDR2 SQIVND (reference sequence). CDR3 length: 11 residues. This chain's CDR3 is CASQGRAEAFF. The CDR3 nucleotides are TGTGCCAGCCAGGGGAGAGCTGAAGCTTTCTTT.

Many counts were recorded for this clonotype. This chain uses TRBV19 with TRBJ1-1; 8 bases agree with TRBD1. J gave up 0 bases and V 2 bases, and 14 bases lay outside the gene matches. CDR3 size: 19 residues. Germline CDR1 LNHDA, CDR2 SQIVND (reference sequence). The CDR3 region is CASSITPPGGLSMNTEAFF. The CDR3 DNA is TGTGCCAGTAGTATAACCCCCCCAGGGGGCTTATCAATGAACACTGAAGCTTTCTTT. Variable domain in full (rest from reference TRBV19 and TRBJ1-1): DGGITQSPKYLFRKEGQNVTLSCEQNLNHDAMYWYRQDPGQGLRLIYYSQIVNDFQKGDIAEGYSVSREKKESFPLTVTSAQKNPTAFYLCASSITPPGGLSMNTEAFFGQGTRLTVV.

This clonotype has a count of ten or more. This rearrangement joins TRBV12-3 or TRBV12-4 to TRBJ1-1; D is undetermined. This CDR3 is built from 13 residues. Trimming took 7 bases from V and 7 from J, leaving 16 bases between them. CDR3 sequence (DNA): TGTGCCAGCACCGTAACGGGGAGTGGTGAAGCTTTCTTT. This gives the protein CASTVTGSGEAFF.

This clonotype was recorded at least ten times. The chain links TRBV28 to TRBJ2-4; D uncertain. The ends were cut back, 4 bases at V and 0 bases at J, with 10 bases in the middle. This CDR3 has 15 amino acids. Germline loops: CDR1 MDHEN, CDR2 SYDVKM. The CDR3 DNA follows: TGTGCCAGCAGTTCACTAAAGCTAGCCAAAAACATTCAGTACTTC. It yields the protein CASSSLKLAKNIQYF.